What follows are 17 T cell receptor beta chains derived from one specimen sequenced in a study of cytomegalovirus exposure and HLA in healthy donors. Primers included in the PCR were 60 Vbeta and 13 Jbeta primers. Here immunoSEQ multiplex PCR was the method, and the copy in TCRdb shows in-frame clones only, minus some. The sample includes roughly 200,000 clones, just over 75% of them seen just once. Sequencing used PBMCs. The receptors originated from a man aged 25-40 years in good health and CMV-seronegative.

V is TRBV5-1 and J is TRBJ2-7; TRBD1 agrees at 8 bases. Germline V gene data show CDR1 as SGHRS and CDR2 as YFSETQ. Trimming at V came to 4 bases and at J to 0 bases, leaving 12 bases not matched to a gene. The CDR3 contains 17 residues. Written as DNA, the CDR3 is TGCGCCAGCAGCCCCAGGACAGGGACTGTACCCTCCTACGAGCAGTACTTC. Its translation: CASSPRTGTVPSYEQYF.

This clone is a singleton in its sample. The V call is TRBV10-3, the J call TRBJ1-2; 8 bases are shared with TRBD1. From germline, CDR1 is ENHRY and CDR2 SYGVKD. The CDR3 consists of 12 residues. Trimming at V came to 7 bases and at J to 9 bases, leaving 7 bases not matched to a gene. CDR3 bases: TGTGCCATCACCAGGACAGGGATGAGCTACACCTTC. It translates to CAITRTGMSYTF.

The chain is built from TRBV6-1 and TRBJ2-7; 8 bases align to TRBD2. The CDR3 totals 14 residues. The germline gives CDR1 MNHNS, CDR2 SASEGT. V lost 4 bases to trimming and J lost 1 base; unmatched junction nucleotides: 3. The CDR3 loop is CASSAAGGSYEQYF. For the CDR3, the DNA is TGTGCCAGCAGTGCGGCGGGAGGTTCCTACGAGCAGTACTTC.

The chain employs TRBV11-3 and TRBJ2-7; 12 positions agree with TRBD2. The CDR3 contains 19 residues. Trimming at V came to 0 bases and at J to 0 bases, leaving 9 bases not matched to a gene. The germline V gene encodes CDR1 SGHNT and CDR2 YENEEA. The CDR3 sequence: CASSLDIKTSGRFSYEQYF. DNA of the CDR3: TGTGCCAGCAGCTTAGATATCAAAACTAGCGGGAGGTTCTCCTACGAGCAGTACTTC.

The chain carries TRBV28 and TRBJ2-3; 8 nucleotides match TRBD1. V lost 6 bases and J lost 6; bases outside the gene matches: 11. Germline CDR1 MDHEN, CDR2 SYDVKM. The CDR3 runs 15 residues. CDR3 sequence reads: CASSLLDREADTQYF. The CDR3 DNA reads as TGTGCCAGCAGCCTATTGGACAGGGAAGCGGATACGCAGTATTTT. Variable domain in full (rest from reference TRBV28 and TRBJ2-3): DVKVTQSSRYLVKRTGEKVFLECVQDMDHENMFWYRQDPGLGLRLIYFSYDVKMKEKGDIPEGYSVSREKKERFSLILESASTNQTSMYLCASSLLDREADTQYFGPGTRLTVL.

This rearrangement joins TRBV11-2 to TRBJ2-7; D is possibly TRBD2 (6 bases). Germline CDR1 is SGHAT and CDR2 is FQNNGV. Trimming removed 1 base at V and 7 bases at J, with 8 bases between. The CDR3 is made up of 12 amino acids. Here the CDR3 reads CASSLGGGEQYF. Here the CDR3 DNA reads TGTGCCAGCAGCTTAGGGGGAGGAGAGCAGTACTTC.

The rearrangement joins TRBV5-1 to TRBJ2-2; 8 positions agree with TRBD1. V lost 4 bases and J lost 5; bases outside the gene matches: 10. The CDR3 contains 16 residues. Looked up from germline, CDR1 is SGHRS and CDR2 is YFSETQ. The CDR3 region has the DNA TGCGCCAGCAGCCCAGGACAGGGTGGGGGTACCGGGGAGCTGTTTTTT. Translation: CASSPGQGGGTGELFF.

The CDR3 loop reads CATKLAEALYEQYF. In DNA form, the CDR3 reads TGTGCCACCAAACTAGCGGAAGCTCTCTACGAGCAGTACTTC. The chain has TRBV10-3 and TRBJ2-7; 8 bases are a match to TRBD2. The CDR3 covers 14 residues. Looked up from germline, CDR1 is ENHRY and CDR2 is SYGVKD. V was pared by 10 bases and J by 3 bases, with 11 bases of the junction left unmatched.

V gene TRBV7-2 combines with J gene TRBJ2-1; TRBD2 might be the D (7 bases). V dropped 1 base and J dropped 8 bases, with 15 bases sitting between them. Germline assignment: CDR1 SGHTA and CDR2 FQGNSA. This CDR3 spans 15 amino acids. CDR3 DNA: TGTGCCAGCAGCTTAGGAGGGGGGGGGAGATATGAGCAGTTCTTC. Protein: CASSLGGGGRYEQFF.

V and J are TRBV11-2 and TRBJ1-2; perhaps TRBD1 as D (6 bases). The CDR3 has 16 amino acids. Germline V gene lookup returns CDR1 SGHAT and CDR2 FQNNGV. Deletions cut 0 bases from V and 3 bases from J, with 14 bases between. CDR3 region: CASSLDEQGVDYGYTF. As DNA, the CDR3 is TGTGCCAGCAGCTTAGATGAACAGGGCGTGGACTATGGCTACACCTTC.

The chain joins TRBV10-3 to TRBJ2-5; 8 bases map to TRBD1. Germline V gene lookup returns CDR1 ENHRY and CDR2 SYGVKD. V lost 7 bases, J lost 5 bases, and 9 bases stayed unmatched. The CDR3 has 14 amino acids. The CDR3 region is CAINNRGVGETQYF. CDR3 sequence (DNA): TGTGCCATCAATAACAGGGGGGTAGGTGAGACCCAGTACTTC.

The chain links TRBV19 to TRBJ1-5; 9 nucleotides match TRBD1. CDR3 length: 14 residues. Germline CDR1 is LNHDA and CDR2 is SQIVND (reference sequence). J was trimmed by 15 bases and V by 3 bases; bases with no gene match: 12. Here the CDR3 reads CASSMTGGNLFRHF. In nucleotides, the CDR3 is TGTGCCAGTAGTATGACAGGGGGGAATCTTTTTAGGCATTTT.

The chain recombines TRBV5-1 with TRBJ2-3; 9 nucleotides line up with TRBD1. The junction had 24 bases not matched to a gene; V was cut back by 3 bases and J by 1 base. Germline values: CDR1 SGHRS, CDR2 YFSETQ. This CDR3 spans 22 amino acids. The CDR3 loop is CASSSHVPGQGGRGLGTDTQYF. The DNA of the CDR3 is TGCGCCAGCAGCTCCCACGTCCCGGGACAGGGCGGTAGGGGGCTGGGCACAGATACGCAGTATTTT.

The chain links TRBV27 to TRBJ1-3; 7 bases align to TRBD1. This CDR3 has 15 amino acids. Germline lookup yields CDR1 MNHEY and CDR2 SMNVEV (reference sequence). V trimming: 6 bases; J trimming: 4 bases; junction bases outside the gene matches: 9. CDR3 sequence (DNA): TGTGCCAGCAGCGTTACAGGGGCGCGAGGAAACACCATATATTTT. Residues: CASSVTGARGNTIYF.

Here the CDR3 reads CASSASQGGYEQFF. DNA of the CDR3: TGTGCCAGCAGCGCCAGTCAGGGGGGCTATGAGCAGTTCTTC. The rearrangement uses TRBV9 and TRBJ2-1; perhaps TRBD1 as D (7 bases). This CDR3 is built from 14 residues. Germline V lookup: CDR1 SGDLS, CDR2 YYNGEE. Between the trimmed V and J ends, which lost 3 bases and 8 bases, there was a span of 15 bases. Supplemented by reference TRBV9 and TRBJ2-1, the full variable domain reads DSGVTQTPKHLITATGQRVTLRCSPRSGDLSVYWYQQSLDQGLQFLIQYYNGEERAKGNILERFSAQQFPDLHSELNLSSLELGDSALYFCASSASQGGYEQFFGPGTRLTVL.

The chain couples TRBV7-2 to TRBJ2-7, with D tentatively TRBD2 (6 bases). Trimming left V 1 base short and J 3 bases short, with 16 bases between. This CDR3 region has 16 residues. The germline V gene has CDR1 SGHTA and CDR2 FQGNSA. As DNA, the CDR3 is TGTGCCAGCAGCTTAGGGCTAGCGCTGAGCATCTACGAGCAGTACTTC. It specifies CASSLGLALSIYEQYF.

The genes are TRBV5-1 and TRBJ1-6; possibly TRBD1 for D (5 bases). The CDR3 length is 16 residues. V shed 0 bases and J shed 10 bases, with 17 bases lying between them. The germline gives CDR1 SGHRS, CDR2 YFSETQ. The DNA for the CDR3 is TGCGCCAGCAGCTTGGGGGCCGGGACCGGGGGATCACCCCTCCACTTT. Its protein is CASSLGAGTGGSPLHF.